This TCR beta chain originates from a study of beta chain features in type 1 diabetes. This clone was observed a single time. Its antigen is not known. Study-level findings and limits: A closer apparent resemblance between naive, central memory and Treg TCRB repertoires was seen in patients than in healthy donors.

The investigators reverse transcribed all of the isolated RNA, so they sequenced expressed TCRB transcripts. The average output of naive, central memory and regulatory T cell samples was approximately 3.6 million reads. Profiled with immunoSEQ multiplex PCR; TCRdb holds only in-frame clones, not every one. The table lists about 160,000 clones, 7% to 10% of them singletons, with 2.3% in the top ten. Germline values: CDR1 ENHRY, CDR2 SYGVKD. CDR3 length: 17 amino acids. Unmatched junction bases numbered 5, after V lost 4 bases and J lost 5 bases. The receptor's source is a woman aged 18-35 years in good health. Sequencing was performed on central memory CD4+ T cells from blood. The V gene is TRBV10-3, the J gene TRBJ2-2, with TRBD2 matching 15 bases. In DNA, the CDR3 is TGTGCCATCAGTGGCGGGACTAGCGGGAGGAGAACCGGGGAGCTGTTTTTT. This gives the protein CAISGGTSGRRTGELFF.